The 8 T cell receptor beta chains in this list originate from one sample, sequenced in a study of blood T cell repertoires in COVID-19. Method: immunoSEQ multiplex PCR; TCRdb's copy keeps in-frame clones and lacks some. Here the sample spans some 87,000 clones, approximately 75% being singletons. The sample consisted of peripheral blood. These receptors all come from a human donor in a cohort sampled during active COVID-19.

V usage is TRBV4-1 and J usage is TRBJ2-3; TRBD1 aligns across 7 bases. After removal of 4 bases from V and 5 bases from J, the junction contained 9 bases not matched to a gene. The V gene's germline CDR1 is MGHRA and CDR2 YSYEKL. The CDR3 contains 15 residues. CDR3 DNA: TGCGCCAGCAGCCTTACGAAGGGGGCGTTAGATACGCAGTATTTT. Residues: CASSLTKGALDTQYF.

This clone was detected only a few times. J is TRBJ1-5 and V is TRBV4-1, with D unclear. CDR1 MGHRA and CDR2 YSYEKL come from the germline V gene. The CDR3 has 15 residues. V was cut by 3 bases and J by 0 bases, with 9 bases left in between. The CDR3 region has the DNA TGCGCCAGCAGCCAGTACGAGGTTAGCAATCAGCCCCAGCATTTT. Encoded protein: CASSQYEVSNQPQHF.

The CDR3 DNA sequence: TGCGCCAGCAGCCAGGACAGTGACTCCTACAATGAGCAGTTCTTC. Protein: CASSQDSDSYNEQFF. V is TRBV5-1 and J is TRBJ2-1; a possible D gene is TRBD1 (6 bases). The CDR3 sequence is 15 residues long. CDR1 SGHRS and CDR2 YFSETQ come from the germline V gene. Deletions cut 4 bases from V and 0 bases from J, with 11 bases between.

This chain connects TRBV5-4 to TRBJ2-3; TRBD2 aligns across 10 bases. J was trimmed by 5 bases and V by 4 bases; bases with no gene match: 10. Germline values: CDR1 SGHNT, CDR2 YYREEE (reference sequence). The CDR3 has 16 residues. CDR3 DNA: TGTGCCAGCAGCACCAGGCTAGCGGGGGCTATAGATACGCAGTATTTT. It yields the protein CASSTRLAGAIDTQYF.

This clone was recorded a few times. This sequence joins TRBV30 and TRBJ1-3; D gene ambiguous. V was trimmed by 7 bases and J by 0 bases, leaving 10 bases between them. Per germline, CDR1 GTSNPN and CDR2 SVGIG (reference sequence). This CDR3 region has 13 residues. The CDR3 DNA is TGTGCCTCAGACCGGGGCTCTGGAAACACCATATATTTT. Its protein is CASDRGSGNTIYF.

This clone came up many times. The CDR3 reads CASSQEAGTGANVLTF. CDR3 in DNA: TGTGCCAGCAGCCAAGAAGCAGGGACTGGGGCCAACGTCCTGACTTTC. The genes are TRBV4-2 and TRBJ2-6; a weak D match, TRBD1 (5 bases). The length of the CDR3 is 16 residues. V lost 0 bases and J lost 2, with 8 bases in between. Per germline, CDR1 LGHNA and CDR2 YNFKEQ.

The chain combines TRBV5-1 with TRBJ1-1; 9 nucleotides agree with TRBD1. The CDR3 length is 14 residues. CDR1 and CDR2 from the germline V gene are SGHRS and YFSETQ. V trimming: 5 bases; J trimming: 8 bases; junction bases outside the gene matches: 10. The CDR3 DNA reads as TGCGCCAGCAGAACGGGACAGGGCATGCCAGAAGCTTTCTTT. Residues: CASRTGQGMPEAFF.

This chain joins TRBV4-3 and TRBJ2-2; TRBD1 matches at 8 bases. Trimming removed 1 base from V and 4 bases from J; junction bases left unmatched: 5. CDR3 size: 16 residues. Germline assignment: CDR1 LGHNA and CDR2 YSLEER. CDR3 in amino acids: CASSQVAGGFTGELFF. The DNA of the CDR3 is TGCGCCAGCAGCCAAGTTGCAGGGGGCTTCACCGGGGAGCTGTTTTTT.